This T cell receptor (beta chain) was sequenced for a study of technical replicates of blood from a handful of donors (dated by TCRdb to about 2017). The method behind the library was the immunoSEQ multiplex PCR assay. As stored in TCRdb, this immuneACCESS dataset retains in-frame rearrangements with V and J assigned. A fraction of the clones does not appear; measured against another copy, unresolved V genes explain less than half of the discrepancy, and the remainder lacks a known reason. A total of about 100,000 clones appear in this sample, around 95% of them only once. The top ten constitute about 0.25% of the sample. Trimming accounts for 0 bases at V and 7 bases at J, while the number of junction bases matched to no gene is 1. The germline V gene gives CDR1 as MNHEY and CDR2 as SVGAGI. The cysteine opens and the phenylalanine closes a CDR3 of 14 amino acids. This entry keeps only the CDR3 DNA: 42 bases, framed from base 1.

For this clone: Its binding antigen is unknown. One base away there is no much larger clone; base qualities are not given.

The sequence joins TRBV6-5 to TRBJ1-3; 9 bases in between match TRBD1. The TCR comes from a human donor in good health. Sequencing was performed on T cells isolated from PBMCs. The sequence in DNA is TGTGCCAGCAGTTACTCCGACAGGGGGAACACCATATATTTT. It codes for CASSYSDRGNTIYF.